The 20 T cell receptor beta chains below come from one sample, sequenced in a study of T cells after yellow fever vaccination. In TCRdb, the 5' RACE reads were re-called with MiXCR into one record per CDR3 protein. The sample lists some 350,000 distinct CDR3 sequences; under 5% were seen once. The specimen was PBMCs, collected 5 days after the yellow fever booster vaccination. The receptors here all came from a man younger than 35 who received the YFV17D yellow fever vaccine.

This clonotype was detected ten times or more. V is TRBV5-5 and J is TRBJ2-2; the match to TRBD1 covers 10 bases. Germline CDR1 reads SGHKS; CDR2 reads YYEKEE (reference sequence). Trimming removed 4 bases from V and 4 bases from J; junction bases left unmatched: 7. The CDR3 is made up of 16 amino acids. The CDR3 DNA sequence: TGTGCCAGCAGCCATCTTGGACAGGGGGTCACCGGGGAGCTGTTTTTT. Protein: CASSHLGQGVTGELFF.

The chain employs TRBV20-1 and TRBJ2-4; TRBD2 agrees at 7 bases. This CDR3 contains 14 residues. The germline gives CDR1 DFQATT, CDR2 SNEGSKA (reference sequence). The J segment lost 8 bases and the V segment lost 4 bases, leaving 11 bases of the junction unmatched. Here the CDR3 DNA reads TGCAGTGCTAATTTGGTTCAGGGAGGGGACATTCAGTACTTC. Its protein product is CSANLVQGGDIQYF.

This chain joins TRBV5-5 and TRBJ2-3; D may correspond to TRBD1 or TRBD2 (5 bases each). V lost 4 bases and J lost 4, with 13 bases in between. Germline CDR1 is SGHKS and CDR2 is YYEKEE (reference sequence). CDR3 length equals 14 residues. The CDR3 is CASSLAGTPDTQYF. The CDR3 coding sequence is TGTGCCAGCAGCCTCGCAGGGACGCCAGATACGCAGTATTTT. Drawing the rest from reference TRBV5-5 and TRBJ2-3, the complete variable domain is DAGVTQSPTHLIKTRGQQVTLRCSPISGHKSVSWYQQVLGQGPQFIFQYYEKEERGRGNFPDRFSARQFPNYSSELNVNALLLGDSALYLCASSLAGTPDTQYFGPGTRLTVL.

This clonotype was seen a handful of times. This chain connects TRBV5-1 to TRBJ2-7; D uncertain. The germline CDR1 and CDR2 sequences are SGHRS and YFSETQ. Trimming cost V 1 base and J 5 bases, with 7 bases left between them. The CDR3 length is 12 residues. The CDR3 bases are TGCGCCAGCAGCTTGTCCGGAGACGAGCAGTACTTC. Translating gives CASSLSGDEQYF.

This clonotype came up many times. The chain employs TRBV9 and TRBJ2-5; TRBD2 might be the D (6 bases). Germline assignment: CDR1 SGDLS and CDR2 YYNGEE. The CDR3 sequence is 12 residues long. The germline V and J ends were trimmed by 2 bases and 4 bases, with 6 bases remaining between them. The CDR3 DNA sequence: TGTGCCAGCAGCGTGGGGGGAGAGACCCAGTACTTC. It yields the protein CASSVGGETQYF. The full variable domain, rest sourced from reference TRBV9 and TRBJ2-5, is DSGVTQTPKHLITATGQRVTLRCSPRSGDLSVYWYQQSLDQGLQFLIQYYNGEERAKGNILERFSAQQFPDLHSELNLSSLELGDSALYFCASSVGGETQYFGPGTRLLVL.

This clonotype was observed a few times. The chain couples TRBV29-1 to TRBJ2-7; the match to TRBD2 covers 7 bases. The CDR3 spans 11 residues. V was clipped by 4 bases and J by 3 bases; unmatched bases: 0. Germline V gives CDR1 SQVTM, CDR2 ANQGSEA. CDR3: CSVVAGYEQYF. DNA for the CDR3: TGCAGCGTTGTAGCGGGCTACGAGCAGTACTTC.

This clonotype was detected many times. The chain joins TRBV29-1 to TRBJ2-5, with 8 bases that match TRBD1. V trimming: 6 bases; J trimming: 5 bases; junction bases outside the gene matches: 5. This CDR3 is built from 12 residues. CDR1 SQVTM and CDR2 ANQGSEA come from the germline V gene. The CDR3 DNA sequence: TGCAGCGTGGACAGACAGGGGGAGACCCAGTACTTC. It specifies CSVDRQGETQYF.

The CDR3 DNA reads as TGTGCCAGCAGCCAACGAACAGGGGGCACTGAAGCTTTCTTT. It encodes CASSQRTGGTEAFF. The genes are TRBV3-1 and TRBJ1-1; 8 bases map to TRBD1. The CDR3 is 14 amino acids. Germline V gene lookup returns CDR1 LGHDT and CDR2 YNNKEL (reference sequence). After removal of 2 bases from V and 4 bases from J, the junction contained 3 bases not matched to a gene.

This clonotype was seen a few times. The chain carries TRBV6-6 and TRBJ2-7, with 7 bases identical to TRBD1. The CDR3 consists of 13 residues. V lost 5 bases to trimming and J lost 7 bases; unmatched junction nucleotides: 8. Germline V gene data show CDR1 as MNHNY and CDR2 as SVGAGI (reference sequence). The CDR3 bases are TGTGCCAGCAGTCGCGACAGGGATGGGGAGCAGTACGTC. Translation gives CASSRDRDGEQYV.

Only a few counts were recorded for this clonotype. The chain recombines TRBV12-3 or TRBV12-4 with TRBJ1-1; maybe TRBD1 (5 bases). The CDR3 length is 15 residues. Trimming left V 6 bases short and J 8 bases short, with 22 bases between. CDR3 loop: CASSSQGVSVDEAFF. For the CDR3, the DNA is TGTGCCAGCAGCTCACAAGGGGTATCCGTCGACGAAGCTTTCTTT.

This chain links TRBV6-2 or TRBV6-3 with TRBJ2-7, with D perhaps assigned TRBD1 or TRBD2 (5 bases each). The V gene lost 0 bases and the J gene lost 2 bases, with 8 bases spanning the gap. CDR3 length: 14 residues. Germline-derived CDR1 and CDR2 are MNHEY and SVGEGT. The CDR3 loop is CASSYSGTPYEQYV. The CDR3 DNA is TGTGCCAGCAGTTACTCCGGGACCCCCTACGAGCAGTACGTC.

This clonotype was observed a few times. DNA for the CDR3: TGCAGTGCTAGAGATCCACGGGGGTCAACTGAAGCTTTCTTT. This gives the protein CSARDPRGSTEAFF. The chain combines TRBV20-1 with TRBJ1-1; weak D call: TRBD1 (5 bases). The germline gives CDR1 DFQATT, CDR2 SNEGSKA (reference sequence). V lost 0 bases and J lost 5, with 13 bases in between. This CDR3 spans 14 amino acids.

J is TRBJ1-1 and V is TRBV6-5; weak D call: TRBD1 (5 bases). Trimming removed 5 bases at V and 11 bases at J, with 18 bases between. The V gene's germline CDR1 is MNHEY and CDR2 SVGAGI. This CDR3 region has 13 residues. Here the CDR3 reads CASSHGAGYEAFF. In DNA, the CDR3 is TGTGCCAGCAGTCACGGGGCGGGCTACGAGGCTTTCTTT.

A word on this clonotype: Its ends do not fully match the called genes, so a read error is possible. The V call is TRBV3-1, the J call TRBJ1-2; possibly TRBD1 for D (5 bases). The CDR3 has 14 amino acids. Germline V gene data show CDR1 as LGHDT and CDR2 as YNNKEL (reference sequence). The CDR3 bases are TGTGCCAGCAGCCAAGTCAGTGACAGTTATGGCTACGCCTTC. Translation gives CASSQVSDSYGYAF.

The V call is TRBV6-6, the J call TRBJ2-7; D assignment may be TRBD1 or TRBD2 (5 bases each). Germline CDR1 MNHNY, CDR2 SVGAGI (reference sequence). Trimming shortened V by 4 bases and J by 3 bases, and 13 bases separated the two germline ends. The CDR3 runs to 14 residues. The CDR3 region has the DNA TGTGCCAGCAGTTTGGGGACGGGACGCTACGAGCAGTACTTC. Encoded protein: CASSLGTGRYEQYF.

This clonotype was seen many times. The chain recombines TRBV10-2 with TRBJ2-4, with D hard to call. CDR1 is WSHSY, CDR2 SAAADI, per germline. Trimming cost V 8 bases and J 6 bases, with 14 bases left between them. The length of the CDR3 is 13 residues. CDR3 in DNA: TGCGCCAGCTTCGGTACCCCAGGAAACATTCAGTACTTC. The encoded protein is CASFGTPGNIQYF.

In its sample, this clonotype was seen a few times. This chain connects TRBV5-4 to TRBJ2-3; 13 bases fit TRBD2. The CDR3 loop spans 17 amino acids. Germline CDR1 reads SGHNT; CDR2 reads YYREEE (reference sequence). Trimming removed 2 bases from V and 5 bases from J; junction bases left unmatched: 8. The CDR3 sequence is CASSFGLAGAGGDTQYF. Here the CDR3 DNA reads TGTGCCAGCAGCTTTGGACTAGCGGGGGCTGGGGGAGATACGCAGTATTTT.

A few counts support this clonotype. The chain recombines TRBV4-2 with TRBJ2-4; D ambiguous. V lost 4 bases and J 9 bases, leaving 13 bases between the germline ends. CDR3 length: 13 residues. The germline V gene encodes CDR1 LGHNA and CDR2 YNFKEQ. CDR3 sequence (DNA): TGTGCCAGCAGCCCAGACCCCCCGGGCATTCAGTACTTC. Its translation is CASSPDPPGIQYF.

The chain recombines TRBV3-1 with TRBJ2-5, with D possibly TRBD2 on 6 matching bases. The CDR3 runs to 15 residues. CDR1 and CDR2 from the germline V gene are LGHDT and YNNKEL (reference sequence). V was clipped by 2 bases and J by 5 bases, with 15 bases between them. Here the CDR3 reads CASSQWEARPETQYF. The CDR3 bases are TGTGCCAGCAGCCAATGGGAGGCCCGGCCCGAGACCCAGTACTTC.

This clonotype was detected a few times. This chain joins TRBV6-6 and TRBJ2-3; perhaps TRBD2 as D (5 bases). Trimming took 2 bases from V and 4 from J, leaving 7 bases between them. The CDR3 runs to 13 residues. CDR1 is MNHNY, CDR2 SVGAGI, per germline (reference sequence). Here the CDR3 DNA reads TGTGCCAGCAGTTACGTTAGCGCAGATACGCAGTATTTT. Encoded protein: CASSYVSADTQYF.